This T cell receptor beta chain was sequenced for a study of blood T cell repertoires in COVID-19. The germline gives CDR1 MNHEY, CDR2 SVGAGI. V lost 6 bases and J lost 4; bases outside the gene matches: 8. The CDR3 consists of 15 residues. Produced via immunoSEQ multiplex PCR; TCRdb's table is partial and in-frame only. Of a few hundred thousand clones listed, over 80% are singletons. Participants' own reports of clinical history determined their cohort assignment. The TCR was taken from a man younger than 35 with acute COVID-19. The sample consisted of PBMCs or T cells enriched from blood (not recorded which). The chain recombines TRBV6-5 with TRBJ2-3, with 9 bases identical to TRBD1. Here the CDR3 reads CASSLTGGSADTQYF. The CDR3 DNA reads as TGTGCCAGCAGCCTCACAGGGGGCAGCGCAGATACGCAGTATTTT.